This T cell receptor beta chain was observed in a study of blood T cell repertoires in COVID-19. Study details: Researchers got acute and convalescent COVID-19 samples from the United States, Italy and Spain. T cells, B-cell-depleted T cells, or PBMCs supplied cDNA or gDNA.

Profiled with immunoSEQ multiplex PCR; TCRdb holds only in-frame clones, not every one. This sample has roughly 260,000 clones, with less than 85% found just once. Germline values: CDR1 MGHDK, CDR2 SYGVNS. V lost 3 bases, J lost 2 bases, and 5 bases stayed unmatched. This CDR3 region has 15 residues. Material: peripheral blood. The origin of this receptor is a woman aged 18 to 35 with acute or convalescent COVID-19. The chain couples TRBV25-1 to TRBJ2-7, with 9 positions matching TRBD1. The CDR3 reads CASSDHGTGTYEQYF. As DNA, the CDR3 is TGTGCCAGCAGTGACCATGGGACAGGGACCTACGAGCAGTACTTC.